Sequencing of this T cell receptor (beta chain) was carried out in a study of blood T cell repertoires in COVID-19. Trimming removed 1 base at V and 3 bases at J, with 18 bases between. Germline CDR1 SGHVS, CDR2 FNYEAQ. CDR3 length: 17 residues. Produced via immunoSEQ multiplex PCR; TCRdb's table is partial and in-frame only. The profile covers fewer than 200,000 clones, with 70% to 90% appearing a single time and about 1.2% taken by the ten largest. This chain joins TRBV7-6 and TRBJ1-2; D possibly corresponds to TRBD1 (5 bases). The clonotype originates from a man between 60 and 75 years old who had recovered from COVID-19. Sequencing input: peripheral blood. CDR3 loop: CASSLDGRMGTDYGYTF. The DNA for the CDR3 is TGTGCCAGCAGCTTAGATGGCCGAATGGGGACTGACTATGGCTACACCTTC.